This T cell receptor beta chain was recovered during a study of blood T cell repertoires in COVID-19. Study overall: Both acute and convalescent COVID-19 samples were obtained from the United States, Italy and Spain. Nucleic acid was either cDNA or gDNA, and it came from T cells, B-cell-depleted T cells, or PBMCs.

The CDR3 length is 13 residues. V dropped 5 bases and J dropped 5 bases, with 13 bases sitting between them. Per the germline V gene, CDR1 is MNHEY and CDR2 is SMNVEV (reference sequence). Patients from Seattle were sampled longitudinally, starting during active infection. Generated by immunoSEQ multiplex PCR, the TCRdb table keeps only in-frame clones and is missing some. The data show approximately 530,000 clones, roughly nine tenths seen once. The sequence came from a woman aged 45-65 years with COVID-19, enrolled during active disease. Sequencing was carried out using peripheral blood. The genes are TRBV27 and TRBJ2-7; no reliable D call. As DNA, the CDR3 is TGTGCCAGCAGTCTCTCCCTACTAAACGAGCAGTACTTC. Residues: CASSLSLLNEQYF.